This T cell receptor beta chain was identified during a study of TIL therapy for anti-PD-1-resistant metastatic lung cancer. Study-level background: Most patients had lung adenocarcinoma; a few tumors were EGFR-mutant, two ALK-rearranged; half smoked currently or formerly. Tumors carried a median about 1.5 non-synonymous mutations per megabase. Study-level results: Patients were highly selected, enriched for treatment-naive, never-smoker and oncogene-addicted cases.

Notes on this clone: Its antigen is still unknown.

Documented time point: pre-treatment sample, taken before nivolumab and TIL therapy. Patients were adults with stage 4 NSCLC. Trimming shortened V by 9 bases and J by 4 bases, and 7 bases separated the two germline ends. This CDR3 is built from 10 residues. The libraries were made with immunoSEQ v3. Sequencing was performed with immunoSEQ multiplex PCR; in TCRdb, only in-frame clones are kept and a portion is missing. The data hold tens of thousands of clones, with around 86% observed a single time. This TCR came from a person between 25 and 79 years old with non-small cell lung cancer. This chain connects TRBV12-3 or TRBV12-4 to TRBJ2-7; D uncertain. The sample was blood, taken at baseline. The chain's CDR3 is CARTEYEQYF. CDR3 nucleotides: TGTGCCAGGACCGAGTACGAGCAGTACTTC.